These 28 T cell receptor beta chains originate from one sample sequenced in a study of OX40 agonist ivuxolimab in advanced cancers. Using immunoSEQ multiplex PCR, the repertoire was profiled, and TCRdb retains in-frame clones only, with some absent. The table has about 68,000 clones, about 91% seen once. The specimen was CD4+ or CD8+ T cells sorted from blood, collected in a trial of the OX40 agonist ivuxolimab. All receptors come from an adult with an advanced solid tumor such as melanoma, head and neck, liver or kidney cancer.

This clone was found once. J is TRBJ2-5 and V is TRBV28, with TRBD1 matching over 9 bases. CDR1 is MDHEN and CDR2 is SYDVKM in the germline V gene. CDR3 size: 16 residues. With V trimmed by 3 bases and J by 4 bases, 9 bases remained unmatched. CDR3 nucleotides: TGTGCCAGCAGTTTGGGCCGGGACAGGGTGGGAGAGACCCAGTACTTC. As protein: CASSLGRDRVGETQYF.

This chain links TRBV6-5 with TRBJ2-7; D tentatively fits TRBD1 or TRBD2 (5 bases each). The CDR3 covers 12 residues. V lost 5 bases and J lost 3, with 8 bases in between. CDR1 MNHEY and CDR2 SVGAGI come from the germline V gene. Written as DNA, the CDR3 is TGTGCCAGCAGTCGTGGGGGCTACGAGCAGTACTTC. Translating gives CASSRGGYEQYF.

The chain recombines TRBV10-2 with TRBJ1-2; D unclear. Deletions cut 5 bases from V and 6 bases from J, with 10 bases between. The germline V gene encodes CDR1 WSHSY and CDR2 SAAADI. The CDR3 spans 12 residues. CDR3 in DNA: TGCGCCAGCAGTTTTAACCGAAATGGCTACACCTTC. It translates to CASSFNRNGYTF.

This sequence joins TRBV6-1 and TRBJ1-4, with 10 bases lining up with TRBD1. This CDR3 spans 18 amino acids. Germline V gene data show CDR1 as MNHNS and CDR2 as SASEGT. The V gene end was trimmed by 1 base and the J gene end by 8 bases; junction bases not matched to a gene: 13. CDR3 amino acids: CASSEGTGGSQRYEKLFF. The DNA for the CDR3 is TGTGCCAGCAGTGAAGGGACAGGGGGATCACAGAGATACGAAAAACTGTTTTTT.

This chain uses TRBV5-4 with TRBJ2-7; perhaps TRBD2 as D (6 bases). Trimming took 0 bases from V and 2 from J, leaving 9 bases between them. Germline V gene data show CDR1 as SGHNT and CDR2 as YYREEE (reference sequence). The CDR3 consists of 14 residues. The CDR3 here is CASSLGLGTYEQYF. For the CDR3, the DNA is TGTGCCAGCAGCTTGGGACTAGGGACCTACGAGCAGTACTTC.

In its sample, this clone was seen a few times. V usage is TRBV7-8 and J usage is TRBJ2-1; TRBD1 agrees at 11 bases. The CDR3 is 15 amino acids. Germline values: CDR1 SGHVS, CDR2 FQNEAQ. V lost 2 bases to trimming and J lost 9 bases; unmatched junction nucleotides: 6. CDR3 in DNA: TGTGCCAGCAGCTTACCCCGGACAGGGGGCGTTGAGCAGTTCTTC. Encoded protein: CASSLPRTGGVEQFF.

V and J are TRBV15 and TRBJ2-1, with TRBD2 matching 9 bases. CDR1 LNHNV and CDR2 YYDKDF come from the germline V gene (reference sequence). With 0 bases clipped from V and 5 bases from J, the junction kept 5 bases outside the gene matches. This CDR3 is built from 16 residues. The CDR3 sequence: CATSRDRREGHNEQFF. CDR3 nucleotides: TGTGCCACCAGCAGAGATCGGCGGGAGGGCCACAATGAGCAGTTCTTC.

This clone was seen a single time. V gene TRBV7-3 combines with J gene TRBJ2-1; D is undetermined. V lost 6 bases and J lost 0, with 12 bases in between. The CDR3 loop spans 15 amino acids. The germline V gene encodes CDR1 SGHTA and CDR2 FQGTGA. For the CDR3, the DNA is TGTGCCAGCAGGGCTCCGGGTAGCTCCTACAATGAGCAGTTCTTC. Encoded protein: CASRAPGSSYNEQFF. Looking up the rest from reference TRBV7-3 and TRBJ2-1 gives the full variable domain: GAGVSQTPSNKVTEKGKYVELRCDPISGHTALYWYRQSLGQGPEFLIYFQGTGAADDSGLPNDRFFAVRPEGSVSTLKIQRTERGDSAVYLCASRAPGSSYNEQFFGPGTRLTVL.

DNA of the CDR3: TGTGCCAGCAGCCTGACAGTCTATGGCTACACCTTC. Residues: CASSLTVYGYTF. This chain connects TRBV14 to TRBJ1-2; tentative D call: TRBD1 (5 bases). The CDR3 is 12 amino acids. The germline V gene has CDR1 SGHDN and CDR2 FVKESK. Deletions cut 4 bases from V and 4 bases from J, with 7 bases between. The whole variable domain, filled in from reference TRBV14 and TRBJ1-2, reads EAGVTQFPSHSVIEKGQTVTLRCDPISGHDNLYWYRRVMGKEIKFLLHFVKESKQDESGMPNNRFLAERTGGTYSTLKVQPAELEDSGVYFCASSLTVYGYTFGSGTRLTVV.

The V call is TRBV6-1, the J call TRBJ1-5; 8 positions agree with TRBD1. Trimming cost V 3 bases and J 4 bases; bases outside gene matches: 8. Germline CDR1 reads MNHNS; CDR2 reads SASEGT. There are 16 residues in the CDR3. CDR3 residues: CASSEAGQGANQPQHF. In DNA, the CDR3 is TGTGCCAGCAGTGAGGCGGGGCAGGGGGCTAATCAGCCCCAGCATTTT.

This clone was picked up a small number of times. The V and J genes are TRBV6-5 and TRBJ1-1; 7 bases are a match to TRBD1. Unmatched junction bases numbered 7, after V lost 2 bases and J lost 4 bases. The germline CDR1 and CDR2 sequences are MNHEY and SVGAGI. This CDR3 is built from 15 residues. In nucleotides, the CDR3 is TGTGCCAGCAGTTACAACAGGGGACTTACCACTGAAGCTTTCTTT. Its protein product is CASSYNRGLTTEAFF.

This rearrangement joins TRBV10-1 to TRBJ2-2; maybe TRBD1 (6 bases). From germline, CDR1 is WNHNN and CDR2 SYGVQD (reference sequence). The CDR3 length is 17 residues. V lost 0 bases and J lost 6, with 17 bases in between. The DNA for the CDR3 is TGCGCCAGCAGTGAGTCGAGGGGGAACAGGGCGGCCGGGGAGCTGTTTTTT. This translates into CASSESRGNRAAGELFF.

CDR3 sequence reads: CARPHLAGVGGFHEQYF. In DNA form, the CDR3 reads TGTGCCAGGCCTCATCTAGCGGGAGTGGGGGGTTTTCACGAGCAGTACTTC. V and J are TRBV19 and TRBJ2-7; TRBD2 matches 10 bases. The CDR3 loop spans 17 amino acids. The ends lost 9 bases at V and 5 bases at J; junction bases unmatched: 19. CDR1 is LNHDA and CDR2 is SQIVND in the germline V gene (reference sequence).

The chain combines TRBV21-1 with TRBJ2-5; TRBD1, as called in the table, went unchecked against the DNA. TRBV21-1 is noted as a pseudogene. The CDR3 contains 16 residues. The CDR3 DNA follows: TGTGCCAGCAGCAAAGTGCAGGGGGCTCTCCAAGAGACCCAGTACTTC. Its protein is CASSKVQGALQETQYF.

V is TRBV4-1 and J is TRBJ1-1; 8 nucleotides line up with TRBD1. The CDR3 covers 18 residues. Trimming removed 3 bases from V and 1 base from J; junction bases left unmatched: 13. Germline V gene data show CDR1 as MGHRA and CDR2 as YSYEKL. The CDR3 loop is CASSHNTPTGGANTEAFF. The CDR3, as DNA: TGCGCCAGCAGCCACAATACTCCAACAGGGGGGGCGAACACTGAAGCTTTCTTT.

The chain employs TRBV27 and TRBJ2-1, with TRBD1 matching 12 bases. With V trimmed by 3 bases and J by 15 bases, 12 bases remained unmatched. The CDR3 is made up of 15 amino acids. Germline CDR1 and CDR2: MNHEY and SMNVEV (reference sequence). The CDR3 here is CASSFRDRGRLVMFF. CDR3 DNA sequence: TGTGCCAGCAGTTTCCGGGACAGGGGGCGGCTAGTTATGTTCTTC.

V is TRBV5-4 and J is TRBJ2-5; TRBD1 matches 9 bases. The J segment lost 7 bases and the V segment lost 3 bases, leaving 7 bases of the junction unmatched. The CDR3 is made up of 14 amino acids. Germline CDR1 SGHNT, CDR2 YYREEE (reference sequence). As DNA, the CDR3 is TGTGCCAGCAGCTCTAGGGACAGGGAAGGGACCCAGTACTTC. It codes for CASSSRDREGTQYF. Using reference TRBV5-4 and TRBJ2-5 for the parts outside the CDR3, the full variable domain is ETGVTQSPTHLIKTRGQQVTLRCSSQSGHNTVSWYQQALGQGPQFIFQYYREEENGRGNFPPRFSGLQFPNYSSELNVNALELDDSALYLCASSSRDREGTQYFGPGTRLLVL.

The V and J genes are TRBV10-3 and TRBJ2-7, with TRBD1 matching over 9 bases. This CDR3 is 15 amino acids long. Germline V lookup: CDR1 ENHRY, CDR2 SYGVKD. The V and J ends lost 3 bases and 3 bases, in that order; junction bases with no gene match: 6. CDR3: CAISDPGQGHYEQYF. The CDR3, as DNA: TGTGCCATCAGTGATCCGGGACAGGGTCACTACGAGCAGTACTTC.

DNA of the CDR3: TGTGCCAGCAGTTTATGGGCCAGGGGAGGCACTGAAGCTTTCTTT. Translated, it gives CASSLWARGGTEAFF. The V gene is TRBV27, the J gene TRBJ1-1; D may be TRBD1 (6 bases). This CDR3 has 15 residues. Germline V gene data show CDR1 as MNHEY and CDR2 as SMNVEV (reference sequence). The V and J ends lost 1 base and 4 bases respectively, with 13 bases between them.

This chain connects TRBV5-1 to TRBJ1-1; possibly TRBD1 for D (6 bases). V lost 1 base and J 3 bases, leaving 13 bases between the germline ends. The CDR3 spans 15 residues. CDR1 SGHRS and CDR2 YFSETQ come from the germline V gene. The CDR3 loop reads CASSLIAGAHTEAFF. The CDR3 nucleotides are TGCGCCAGCAGCTTGATAGCGGGGGCTCACACTGAAGCTTTCTTT. Combining the CDR3 with reference TRBV5-1 and TRBJ1-1 gives the whole variable domain KAGVTQTPRYLIKTRGQQVTLSCSPISGHRSVSWYQQTPGQGLQFLFEYFSETQRNKGNFPGRFSGRQFSNSRSEMNVSTLELGDSALYLCASSLIAGAHTEAFFGQGTRLTVV.

The chain combines TRBV14 with TRBJ1-1; no firm D call. V was shortened by 8 bases and J by 0 bases, with 10 bases between the two germline ends. CDR3 length: 13 amino acids. Per germline, CDR1 SGHDN and CDR2 FVKESK. This CDR3 is CASGLGLNTEAFF. The CDR3 nucleotides read TGTGCCAGCGGGTTGGGATTGAACACTGAAGCTTTCTTT.

This sequence joins TRBV5-1 and TRBJ2-2; D gene ambiguous. V was clipped by 4 bases and J by 3 bases, with 4 bases between them. The CDR3 contains 12 residues. The germline CDR1 and CDR2 sequences are SGHRS and YFSETQ. The CDR3: CASSQYTGELFF. Written as DNA, the CDR3 is TGCGCCAGCAGCCAGTACACCGGGGAGCTGTTTTTT.

This clone was counted only a few times. The chain employs TRBV4-2 and TRBJ1-4; 8 bases line up with TRBD1. Per the germline V gene, CDR1 is LGHNA and CDR2 is YNFKEQ. The CDR3 is 15 amino acids. J gave up 5 bases and V 2 bases, and 4 bases lay outside the gene matches. CDR3 bases: TGTGCCAGCAGCCAACCGGGACAGGAAAATGAAAAACTGTTTTTT. Translating it yields CASSQPGQENEKLFF.

Only one count was recorded for this clone. The chain employs TRBV6-5 and TRBJ1-3, with TRBD1 identical over 7 bases. The trim removed 5 bases at V and 9 bases at J, leaving 4 bases unmatched. Germline V CDR1 and CDR2: MNHEY, SVGAGI. This CDR3 contains 12 residues. CDR3 residues: CASSDRASTIYF. In DNA form, the CDR3 reads TGTGCCAGCAGTGACAGGGCTAGCACCATATATTTT.

The chain has TRBV11-1 and TRBJ2-7, with 11 bases fitting TRBD2. Looked up from germline, CDR1 is SGHAT and CDR2 is FQDESV (reference sequence). The J segment lost 0 bases and the V segment lost 6 bases, leaving 1 base of the junction unmatched. The CDR3 loop spans 14 amino acids. The CDR3: CASRLAGASYEQYF. As DNA, the CDR3 is TGTGCCAGCAGACTAGCGGGAGCCTCCTACGAGCAGTACTTC.

This clone has just one count. CDR3 in DNA: TGTGCCAGCAGCTTAGGGTCTTTGAAGGTGCCTGCGGAGCAGTTCTTC. As protein: CASSLGSLKVPAEQFF. The chain couples TRBV7-2 to TRBJ2-1, with D uncertain. Looked up from germline, CDR1 is SGHTA and CDR2 is FQGNSA. Trimming shortened V by 1 base and J by 10 bases, and 20 bases separated the two germline ends. The CDR3 contains 16 residues.

The chain recombines TRBV28 with TRBJ1-2; TRBD1 agrees at 7 bases. The junction had 9 bases not matched to a gene; V was cut back by 6 bases and J by 8 bases. CDR1 and CDR2 (germline): MDHEN, SYDVKM. The CDR3 loop spans 13 amino acids. As DNA, the CDR3 is TGTGCCAGCAGACAGACAGGGTCGGGCGGCTACACCTTC. Translating gives CASRQTGSGGYTF.

J is TRBJ2-7 and V is TRBV2; the D gene is possibly TRBD2 (5 bases). This CDR3 is built from 12 residues. The germline V and J ends were trimmed by 2 bases and 4 bases, with 6 bases remaining between them. The V gene's germline CDR1 is SNHLY and CDR2 FYNNEI. This CDR3 is CASSESGYEQYF. The CDR3 DNA is TGTGCCAGCAGTGAATCGGGGTACGAGCAGTACTTC. Combining the CDR3 with reference TRBV2 and TRBJ2-7 gives the whole variable domain EPEVTQTPSHQVTQMGQEVILRCVPISNHLYFYWYRQILGQKVEFLVSFYNNEISEKSEIFDDQFSVERPDGSNFTLKIRSTKLEDSAMYFCASSESGYEQYFGPGTRLTVT.